This TCR beta chain was profiled in a study of cytomegalovirus exposure and HLA in healthy donors. The CDR3 contains 15 residues. Germline-derived CDR1 and CDR2 are SGHRS and YFSETQ. V shed 5 bases and J shed 3 bases, with 15 bases lying between them. Concerning this clone itself: The antigen is undetermined.

The primer mix had 60 Vbeta and 13 Jbeta primers. Sequencing was performed with immunoSEQ multiplex PCR; in TCRdb, only in-frame clones are kept and a portion is missing. The repertoire holds around 150,000 clones, with roughly 82% as singletons. Findings of the study overall: Sequencing likely caused a cluster of highly shared sequence variants.

The chain recombines TRBV5-1 with TRBJ1-5, with D possibly being TRBD1 (5 bases). The clonotype comes from a girl aged 5 to 17 in good health and CMV-seropositive. Sequenced: PBMCs. DNA of the CDR3: TGCGCCAGCAGGGAGTGGATAGGGGACAATCAGCCCCAGCATTTT. Translated: CASREWIGDNQPQHF.